A single T cell receptor beta chain is shown here with its context. Original processing notes: Reference gene primers were amplified, and this amplification served to estimate nucleated cell counts. Method: immunoSEQ multiplex PCR; TCRdb's copy keeps in-frame clones and lacks some. Clone size and the V and J calls come from that table; the DNA yielded D and trimming. This table has roughly 120,000 clones, about 90% appearing once. These data belong to a study of blood T cell repertoires in COVID-19. Whole-study context: COVID-19 samples from acute and convalescent phases originated in the United States, Italy and Spain. The analysed material was cDNA or gDNA that came from T cells, B-cell-depleted T cells, or PBMCs.

Sequencing was performed on peripheral blood. This clonotype was sampled from a human donor in a cohort sampled during active COVID-19.

CDR3 DNA: TGTGCCAGCAGCCCCACTAGCGGCCAAGAGACCCAGTACTTC. This gives the protein CASSPTSGQETQYF. This chain connects TRBV7-3 to TRBJ2-5, with 8 bases fitting TRBD2. From germline, CDR1 is SGHTA and CDR2 FQGTGA. This CDR3 region has 14 residues. Trimming took 5 bases from V and 1 from J; bases not matched to a gene: 3.